Sequencing of this T cell receptor (beta chain) was carried out in a study of CD8 T cells in ankylosing spondylitis. Study-level findings and limits: Reports say disease-linked clones showed up significantly more in matched ankylosing spondylitis synovial fluid. Within peripheral blood, clones linked to disease were CD8+ and relatively rare.

Generation of TCR beta libraries employed quantitative 5'-RACE incorporating molecular barcodes. MiXCR, applied by TCRdb to the 5' RACE reads, yields one record per CDR3 protein. The sample consists of approximately 220,000 distinct CDR3 sequences, about 26% of them appearing once. CDR3 length: 12 amino acids. V was pared by 3 bases and J by 10 bases, with 7 bases between. Germline CDR1 and CDR2: LGHDT and YNNKEL (reference sequence). This clonotype was detected many times. Its antigen is unidentified. The TCR was taken from a male donor with ankylosing spondylitis or in good health (not recorded which). Sequencing was done on a sample of blood, either unsorted or a sorted T cell fraction (not recorded which). The J gene is TRBJ1-6, the V gene TRBV3-1; D uncertain. The CDR3 nucleotides read TGTGCCAGCAGCCAGGACGGGTCACCCCTCCACTTT. This encodes CASSQDGSPLHF.